This is a list of T cell receptor beta chains from one sample in a study of blood T cell repertoires in COVID-19. The repertoire was sequenced with immunoSEQ multiplex PCR; TCRdb's copy has only in-frame clones and lacks some. The sample shows fewer than 150,000 clones, about four fifths of them seen only once. The material sequenced was peripheral blood. The receptors here all came from a human donor in a cohort sampled during active COVID-19. CDR3s include the opening cysteine and the closing phenylalanine or tryptophan. D genes are given only for firm matches. Size values are once, few and many counts, or a class for expanded clones, and some rows have none.

TGCGCCAGCAGCCACCCCCAGGGGCTGAACACTGAAGCTTTCTTT | CASSHPQGLNTEAFF | once | TRBJ1-1 | . | TRBV4-1
TGTGCCAGCAGCTTACGGAAAGGGGCAGTTGGCTACACCTTC | CASSLRKGAVGYTF | few | TRBJ1-2 | . | TRBV11-1
TGCGCCAGCAGCTTATGGACAGGAGCTTCTGGGGCCAACGTCCTGACTTTC | CASSLWTGASGANVLTF | . | TRBJ2-6 | TRBD1 | TRBV5-1
TGTGCCAGCGCCGGGACAGGGAGGGCAGATACGCAGTATTTT | CASAGTGRADTQYF | . | TRBJ2-3 | TRBD1 | TRBV2
TGTGCCAGCAGCATCATAACTTTAGGGAGTTCACCCCTCCACTTT | CASSIITLGSSPLHF | . | TRBJ1-6 | . | TRBV5-6
TGTGCCAGCAGTGCGAGCACAGATACGCAGTATTTT | CASSASTDTQYF | . | TRBJ2-3 | . | TRBV2
TGTGCCAGCAGCTTAGCCAGGGAAAATCAAGAGACCCAGTACTTC | CASSLARENQETQYF | . | TRBJ2-5 | . | TRBV7-8
TGTGCCAGCAGGGCACACAGGGATGGGGGCTACACCTTC | CASRAHRDGGYTF | . | TRBJ1-2 | . | TRBV12-3/TRBV12-4
TGTGCCAGTAGTATATTCGGGGCTAACTATGGCTACACCTTC | CASSIFGANYGYTF | . | TRBJ1-2 | . | TRBV19
TGTGCCAGCAGTTTCTCCGAGACACCGAACACTGAAGCTTTCTTT | CASSFSETPNTEAFF | . | TRBJ1-1 | . | TRBV27
TGCGCCAGCAGCCAAGTAGGAACAGCCGATAACTATGGCTACACCTTC | CASSQVGTADNYGYTF | few | TRBJ1-2 | . | TRBV4-1
TGTGCCAGCAGCCCCCTTACGAGGGGGGGGCAGTTCTTC | CASSPLTRGGQFF | . | TRBJ2-1 | . | TRBV11-2
TGTGCCAGCAGGAGTAGTACAGGGATAAACGAGCAGTACTTC | CASRSSTGINEQYF | . | TRBJ2-7 | . | TRBV28
TGTGCCAGCAGAAGCAGGGAGGCCACTGAAGCTTTCTTT | CASRSREATEAFF | once | TRBJ1-1 | . | TRBV6-5
TGTGCCAGCTCCCCACCGGGACAGCACTCCTACGAGCAGTACTTC | CASSPPGQHSYEQYF | . | TRBJ2-7 | TRBD1 | TRBV18
TGTGCCAGCAGTCCGGGGGGGCGCGGGGAGCTGTTTTTT | CASSPGGRGELFF | . | TRBJ2-2 | TRBD2 | TRBV12-3/TRBV12-4
TGTGCCAGCAGCCGAGGACAGGTAACCTACGAGCAGTACTTC | CASSRGQVTYEQYF | once | TRBJ2-7 | TRBD1 | TRBV6-5
TGTGCCAGCAGCTTAGGGCCCGGGATTTCCAATCAGCCCCAGCATTTT | CASSLGPGISNQPQHF | . | TRBJ1-5 | . | TRBV7-6
TGTGCCAGCAGCCCCGGGGGGGGCACAGATACGCAGTATTTT | CASSPGGGTDTQYF | . | TRBJ2-3 | TRBD2 | TRBV3-1/TRBV3-2
TGTGCCACCAGCAGAGGTCCCGGGACACCCGACAAAAACATTCAGTACTTC | CATSRGPGTPDKNIQYF | . | TRBJ2-4 | . | TRBV15
TGCGCCAGCAGCTTGGCACAGGGCATGAACACTGAAGCTTTCTTT | CASSLAQGMNTEAFF | . | TRBJ1-1 | . | TRBV5-1
TGTGCCTCAACGTGGGACTTGAGCTCCTACGAGCAGTACTTC | CASTWDLSSYEQYF | . | TRBJ2-7 | . | TRBV2
TGTGCCAGCTCACCACCGAGTACGGGGTGGGGGGTCACAGATACGCAGTATTTT | CASSPPSTGWGVTDTQYF | once | TRBJ2-3 | . | TRBV18
TGTGCCAGCAGTGCCCCGGGACAGATTAGATATAATTCACCCCTCCACTTT | CASSAPGQIRYNSPLHF | . | TRBJ1-6 | TRBD1 | TRBV6-1
TGTGCCAGCGGACAGGGGAATAATTCACCCCTCCACTTT | CASGQGNNSPLHF | few | TRBJ1-6 | TRBD1 | TRBV7-7
TGTGCCAGCTCACCGGACAGCCACTATGGCTACACCTTC | CASSPDSHYGYTF | . | TRBJ1-2 | . | TRBV18
TGTGCCTGGAGTGCACAGGGCCGAGGGGAACTGTTTTTT | CAWSAQGRGELFF | . | TRBJ1-4 | . | TRBV30
TGTGCCAGCAGCGCGACTGATGAAGCTTTCTTT | CASSATDEAFF | once | TRBJ1-1 | . | TRBV6-5
TGTGCCAGCAGCGTCGGGACAGGGGATGGCGGCTACACCTTC | CASSVGTGDGGYTF | . | TRBJ1-2 | TRBD1 | TRBV7-2
TGTGCCAGCGCGGCAGGGGGCCGATATGGCTACACCTTC | CASAAGGRYGYTF | . | TRBJ1-2 | TRBD1 | TRBV6-5
TGCAGCGTCCAGGGACACCTTGATTCACCCCTCCACTTT | CSVQGHLDSPLHF | few | TRBJ1-6 | . | TRBV29-1
TGCGCCAGCAGCTTAGGGGGCTCGCACACTGAAGCTTTCTTT | CASSLGGSHTEAFF | . | TRBJ1-1 | TRBD1 | TRBV5-1
TGCAGTGCTAGTGTGGGGGCCGAAGTCCCCAATGAAAAACTGTTTTTT | CSASVGAEVPNEKLFF | . | TRBJ1-4 | . | TRBV20-1
TGCGCCAGCAGCCAAGATCTGGCTAGCGGGTTCACCGGGGAGCTGTTTTTT | CASSQDLASGFTGELFF | . | TRBJ2-2 | TRBD2 | TRBV4-1
TGTGCCAGCAGGGCCGGGACAGAAGAGACCCAGTACTTC | CASRAGTEETQYF | . | TRBJ2-5 | TRBD1 | TRBV12-3/TRBV12-4
TGTGCCAGCAGTTCCTCCCCGGATCAGCCCCAGCATTTT | CASSSSPDQPQHF | . | TRBJ1-5 | . | TRBV6-5
TGTGCCAGCAGCGAGCCGGGACAGGGAGGCCAGCCCCAGCATTTT | CASSEPGQGGQPQHF | . | TRBJ1-5 | TRBD1 | TRBV7-8
TGTGCCAGCAGTTTTGATCGGGACAGGCAGTTCTTC | CASSFDRDRQFF | . | TRBJ2-1 | TRBD1 | TRBV2
TGTGCCAGCAGCGCAGGACAGAGGGGATCACCCCTCCACTTT | CASSAGQRGSPLHF | few | TRBJ1-6 | . | TRBV11-2
TGTGCCATCAGTGAGTCGGACGGGAGATGGGCTTTCTTT | CAISESDGRWAFF | once | TRBJ1-1 | . | TRBV10-3
TGTGCCAGTAGTATATTGAGGGGGCTATCCTACGAGCAGTACTTC | CASSILRGLSYEQYF | . | TRBJ2-7 | TRBD1 | TRBV19
TGTGCCACCCGAAGGGACAGGGGTAACTATGGCTACACCTTC | CATRRDRGNYGYTF | . | TRBJ1-2 | TRBD1 | TRBV10-3
TGTGCCAGCAGCTTAGGCGGACAGTCCTCCACTAATGAAAAACTGTTTTTT | CASSLGGQSSTNEKLFF | . | TRBJ1-4 | . | TRBV11-2
TGTGCCAGCAGTGAGTCAGGCTATAGCAATCAGCCCCAGCATTTT | CASSESGYSNQPQHF | . | TRBJ1-5 | . | TRBV6-1
TGTGCCAGCAGTTCGGGGGTCCGCACAGATACGCAGTATTTT | CASSSGVRTDTQYF | once | TRBJ2-3 | . | TRBV27
TGTGCCAGCAGCTTAGGTCCAGGTGGGTTCCAGCCCCAGCATTTT | CASSLGPGGFQPQHF | once | TRBJ1-5 | . | TRBV7-2
TGTGCCAGTAGTATAGATCTTCAAGGGGGGGGAAGCTATGGCTACACCTTC | CASSIDLQGGGSYGYTF | . | TRBJ1-2 | . | TRBV19
TGTGCCAGCAGACCCCCTAGAGCGGGGGTGAAGGAGACCCAGTACTTC | CASRPPRAGVKETQYF | . | TRBJ2-5 | TRBD2 | TRBV7-8
TGTGCTACCGCCAGGGACAGCTATTCCACCCAGTACTTC | CATARDSYSTQYF | few | TRBJ2-5 | TRBD1 | TRBV12-3/TRBV12-4